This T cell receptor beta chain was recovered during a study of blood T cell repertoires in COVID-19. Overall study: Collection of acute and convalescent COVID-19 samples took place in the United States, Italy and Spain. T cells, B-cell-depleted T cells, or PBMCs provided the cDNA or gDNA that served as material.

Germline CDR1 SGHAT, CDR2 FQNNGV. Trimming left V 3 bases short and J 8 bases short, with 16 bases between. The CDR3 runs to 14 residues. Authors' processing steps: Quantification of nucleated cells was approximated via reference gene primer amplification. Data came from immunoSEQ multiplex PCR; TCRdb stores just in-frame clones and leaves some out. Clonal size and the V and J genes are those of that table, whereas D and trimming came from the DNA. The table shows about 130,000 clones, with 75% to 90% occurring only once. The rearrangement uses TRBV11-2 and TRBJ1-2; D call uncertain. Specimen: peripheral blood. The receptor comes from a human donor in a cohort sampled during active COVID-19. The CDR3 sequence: CASSFWARAGGYTF. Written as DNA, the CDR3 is TGTGCCAGCAGCTTCTGGGCCCGGGCGGGGGGCTACACCTTC.